This TCR beta chain was identified during a study of metastatic and nonmetastatic thyroid tumors. About the research overall: Repertoire comparison spanned blood and tumor or nodule tissue of malignant and benign thyroid patients.

All patients reached thyroid surgery having received no treatment beforehand. This clone was seen ten or more times. Antigen specificity is unknown. Original processing notes: CDR3 differences across clinicopathological groups were used to build a distant-metastasis classifier for papillary thyroid cancer. TCRdb re-clonotyped the PCR reads via MiXCR. What appears here as the V and J calls and clone size reflects TCRdb's work, not the paper's. There are around 45,000 clones in the sample; roughly 4% occur only once, and roughly a tenth lies in the top ten. Study-wide points: According to reports, the diversity of TCR beta was significantly higher in malignant thyroid tumors than in benign nodules, and this held in both blood and tumor samples.

The sequenced material came from blood. This sequence originates from a female donor with papillary thyroid cancer or a benign thyroid nodule (not recorded which). Some clones in this sample may be carry-over from other donors' samples.

The CDR3 here is CASSLLASSYNEQFF. CDR3 nucleotide sequence: TGCGCCAGCAGCTTGCTAGCGAGCTCCTACAATGAGCAGTTCTTC. This rearrangement joins TRBV5-1 to TRBJ2-1, with D possibly matching TRBD2 (6 bases). Germline V gene sequence: CDR1 SGHRS, CDR2 YFSETQ. The CDR3 extends over 15 amino acids. Between the trimmed V and J ends, which lost 1 base and 0 bases, there was a span of 8 bases. Supplemented by reference TRBV5-1 and TRBJ2-1, the full variable domain reads KAGVTQTPRYLIKTRGQQVTLSCSPISGHRSVSWYQQTPGQGLQFLFEYFSETQRNKGNFPGRFSGRQFSNSRSEMNVSTLELGDSALYLCASSLLASSYNEQFFGPGTRLTVL.